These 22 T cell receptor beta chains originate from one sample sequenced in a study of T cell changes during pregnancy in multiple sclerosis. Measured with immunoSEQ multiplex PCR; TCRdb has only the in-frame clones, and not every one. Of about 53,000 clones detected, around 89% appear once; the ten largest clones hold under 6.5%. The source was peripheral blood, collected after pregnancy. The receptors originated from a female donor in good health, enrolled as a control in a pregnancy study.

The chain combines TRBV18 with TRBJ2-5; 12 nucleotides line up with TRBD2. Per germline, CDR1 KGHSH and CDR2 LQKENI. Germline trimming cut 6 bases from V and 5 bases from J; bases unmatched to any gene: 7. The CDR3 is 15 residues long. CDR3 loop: CASSATSGSWETQYF. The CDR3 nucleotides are TGTGCCAGCTCGGCGACTAGCGGGAGTTGGGAGACCCAGTACTTC.

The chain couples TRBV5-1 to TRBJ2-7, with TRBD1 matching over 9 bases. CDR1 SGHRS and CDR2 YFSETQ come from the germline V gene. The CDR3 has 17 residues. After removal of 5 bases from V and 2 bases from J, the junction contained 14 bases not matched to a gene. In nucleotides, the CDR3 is TGCGCCAGCAGTATACAGGGGGCCTATGGGTTAACCTACGAGCAGTACTTC. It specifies CASSIQGAYGLTYEQYF. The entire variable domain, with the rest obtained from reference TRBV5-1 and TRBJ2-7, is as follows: KAGVTQTPRYLIKTRGQQVTLSCSPISGHRSVSWYQQTPGQGLQFLFEYFSETQRNKGNFPGRFSGRQFSNSRSEMNVSTLELGDSALYLCASSIQGAYGLTYEQYFGPGTRLTVT.

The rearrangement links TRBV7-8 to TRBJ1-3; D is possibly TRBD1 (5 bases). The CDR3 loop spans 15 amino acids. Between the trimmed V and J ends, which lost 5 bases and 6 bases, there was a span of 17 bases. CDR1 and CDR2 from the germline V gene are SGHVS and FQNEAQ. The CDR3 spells CASSPIVQGLNTIYF. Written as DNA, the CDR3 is TGTGCCAGCAGCCCCATAGTGCAGGGACTAAACACCATATATTTT.

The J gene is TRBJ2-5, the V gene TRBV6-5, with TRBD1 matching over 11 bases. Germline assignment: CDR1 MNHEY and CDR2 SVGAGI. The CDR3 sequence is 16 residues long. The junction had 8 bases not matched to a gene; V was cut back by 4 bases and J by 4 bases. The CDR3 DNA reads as TGTGCCAGCAGTTCCCGGACAGGGGGCTGGTTAGAGACCCAGTACTTC. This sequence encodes CASSSRTGGWLETQYF.

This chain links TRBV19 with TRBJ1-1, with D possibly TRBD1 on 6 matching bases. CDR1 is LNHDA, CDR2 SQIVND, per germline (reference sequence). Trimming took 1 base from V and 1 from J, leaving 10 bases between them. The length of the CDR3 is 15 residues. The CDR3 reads CASSIGRQENTEAFF. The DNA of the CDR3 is TGTGCCAGTAGTATAGGGAGACAGGAGAACACTGAAGCTTTCTTT.

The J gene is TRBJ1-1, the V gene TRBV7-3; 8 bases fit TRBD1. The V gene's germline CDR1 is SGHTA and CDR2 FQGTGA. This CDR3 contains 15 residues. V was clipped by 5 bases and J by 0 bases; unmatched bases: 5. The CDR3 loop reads CASSPRTGLNTEAFF. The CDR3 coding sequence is TGTGCCAGCAGCCCCCGGACAGGGTTGAACACTGAAGCTTTCTTT.

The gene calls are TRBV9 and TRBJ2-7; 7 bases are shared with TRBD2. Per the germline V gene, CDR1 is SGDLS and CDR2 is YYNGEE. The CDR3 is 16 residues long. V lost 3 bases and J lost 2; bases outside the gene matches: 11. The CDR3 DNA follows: TGTGCCAGCAGCGCTTCCATGGGGGGGATGACCTACGAGCAGTACTTC. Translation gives CASSASMGGMTYEQYF. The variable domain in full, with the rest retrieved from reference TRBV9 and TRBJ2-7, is DSGVTQTPKHLITATGQRVTLRCSPRSGDLSVYWYQQSLDQGLQFLIQYYNGEERAKGNILERFSAQQFPDLHSELNLSSLELGDSALYFCASSASMGGMTYEQYFGPGTRLTVT.

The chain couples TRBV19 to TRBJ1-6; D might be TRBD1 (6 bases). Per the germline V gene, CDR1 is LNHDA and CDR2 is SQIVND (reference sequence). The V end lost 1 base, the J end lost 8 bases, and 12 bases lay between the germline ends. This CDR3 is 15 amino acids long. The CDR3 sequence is CASSIAWGPDSPLHF. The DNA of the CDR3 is TGTGCCAGTAGTATAGCGTGGGGGCCTGATTCACCCCTCCACTTT.

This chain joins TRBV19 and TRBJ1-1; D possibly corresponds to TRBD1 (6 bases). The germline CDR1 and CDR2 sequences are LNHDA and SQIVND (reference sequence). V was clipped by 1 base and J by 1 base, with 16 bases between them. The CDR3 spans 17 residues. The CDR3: CASSIATGRLTNTEAFF. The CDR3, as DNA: TGTGCCAGTAGTATAGCGACAGGCCGACTTACGAACACTGAAGCTTTCTTT. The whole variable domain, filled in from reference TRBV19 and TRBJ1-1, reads DGGITQSPKYLFRKEGQNVTLSCEQNLNHDAMYWYRQDPGQGLRLIYYSQIVNDFQKGDIAEGYSVSREKKESFPLTVTSAQKNPTAFYLCASSIATGRLTNTEAFFGQGTRLTVV.

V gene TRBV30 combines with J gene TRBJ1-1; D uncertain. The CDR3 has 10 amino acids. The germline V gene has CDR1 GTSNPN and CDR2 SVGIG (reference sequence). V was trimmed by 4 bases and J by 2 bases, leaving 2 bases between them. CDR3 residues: CAWINTEAFF. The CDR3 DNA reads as TGTGCCTGGATAAACACTGAAGCTTTCTTT.

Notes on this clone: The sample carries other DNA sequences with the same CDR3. Here the CDR3 reads CASSYSRGGGTEAFF. CDR3 sequence (DNA): TGTGCCAGCAGTTACTCCCGGGGGGGAGGGACTGAAGCTTTCTTT. J is TRBJ1-1 and V is TRBV6-5; D might be TRBD1 (5 bases). Trimming took off 0 bases at V and 5 bases at J, with 13 bases between the two ends. The CDR3 has 15 amino acids. Germline CDR1 MNHEY, CDR2 SVGAGI.

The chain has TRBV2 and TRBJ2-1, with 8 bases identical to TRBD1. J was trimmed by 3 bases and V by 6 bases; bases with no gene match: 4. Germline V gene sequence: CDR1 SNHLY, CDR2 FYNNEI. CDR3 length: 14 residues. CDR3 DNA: TGTGCCAGCAGGGTCGGGACAGGCTACAATGAGCAGTTCTTC. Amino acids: CASRVGTGYNEQFF.

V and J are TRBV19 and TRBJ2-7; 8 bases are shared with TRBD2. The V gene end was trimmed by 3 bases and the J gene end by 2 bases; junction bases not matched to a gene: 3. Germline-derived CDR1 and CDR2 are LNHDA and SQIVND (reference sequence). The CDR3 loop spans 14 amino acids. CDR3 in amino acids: CASSMAGGPYEQYF. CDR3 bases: TGTGCCAGTAGTATGGCGGGAGGCCCCTACGAGCAGTACTTC. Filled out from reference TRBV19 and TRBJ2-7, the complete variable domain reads DGGITQSPKYLFRKEGQNVTLSCEQNLNHDAMYWYRQDPGQGLRLIYYSQIVNDFQKGDIAEGYSVSREKKESFPLTVTSAQKNPTAFYLCASSMAGGPYEQYFGPGTRLTVT.

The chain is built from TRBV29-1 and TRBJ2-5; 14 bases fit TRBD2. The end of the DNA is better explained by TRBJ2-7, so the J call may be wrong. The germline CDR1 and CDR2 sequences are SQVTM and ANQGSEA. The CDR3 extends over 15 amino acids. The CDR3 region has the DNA TGCAGCGTTGAAGGACTAGCGGGAGGGGGTTACGAGCAGTACTTC. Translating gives CSVEGLAGGGYEQYF.

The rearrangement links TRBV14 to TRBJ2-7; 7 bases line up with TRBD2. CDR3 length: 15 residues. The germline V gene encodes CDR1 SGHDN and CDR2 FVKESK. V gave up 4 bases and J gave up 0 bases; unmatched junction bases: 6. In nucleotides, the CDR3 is TGTGCCAGCAGCCTCGGGGGGACCCTCTCCTACGAGCAGTACTTC. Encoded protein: CASSLGGTLSYEQYF.

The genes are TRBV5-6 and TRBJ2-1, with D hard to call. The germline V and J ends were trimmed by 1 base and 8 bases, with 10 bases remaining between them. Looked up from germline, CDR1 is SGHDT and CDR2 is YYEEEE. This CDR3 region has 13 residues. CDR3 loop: CASSLPGRDEQFF. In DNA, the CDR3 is TGTGCCAGCAGCTTGCCAGGTCGCGATGAGCAGTTCTTC. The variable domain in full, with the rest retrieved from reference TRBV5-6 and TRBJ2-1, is DAGVTQSPTHLIKTRGQQVTLRCSPKSGHDTVSWYQQALGQGPQFIFQYYEEEERQRGNFPDRFSGHQFPNYSSELNVNALLLGDSALYLCASSLPGRDEQFFGPGTRLTVL.

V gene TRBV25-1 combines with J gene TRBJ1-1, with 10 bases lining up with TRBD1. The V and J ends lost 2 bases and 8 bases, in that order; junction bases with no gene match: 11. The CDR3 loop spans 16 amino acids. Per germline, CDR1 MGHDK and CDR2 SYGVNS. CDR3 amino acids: CASSEDRGRPFSEAFF. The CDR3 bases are TGTGCCAGCAGTGAAGACAGGGGGCGTCCCTTTTCGGAAGCTTTCTTT. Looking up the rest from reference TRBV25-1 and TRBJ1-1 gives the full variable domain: EADIYQTPRYLVIGTGKKITLECSQTMGHDKMYWYQQDPGMELHLIHYSYGVNSTEKGDLSSESTVSRIRTEHFPLTLESARPSHTSQYLCASSEDRGRPFSEAFFGQGTRLTVV.

The CDR3 loop is CSVEDNLSLRGGYTF. The CDR3 nucleotides read TGCAGCGTTGAAGATAATCTAAGCCTCCGGGGTGGCTACACCTTC. The genes are TRBV29-1 and TRBJ1-2, with unresolved D. This CDR3 is 15 amino acids long. Germline V CDR1 and CDR2: SQVTM, ANQGSEA. V lost 0 bases to trimming and J lost 7 bases, with 18 bases between them.

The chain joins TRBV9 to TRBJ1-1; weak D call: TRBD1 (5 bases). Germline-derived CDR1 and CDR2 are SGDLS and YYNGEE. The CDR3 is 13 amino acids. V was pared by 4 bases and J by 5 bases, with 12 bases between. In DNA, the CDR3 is TGTGCCAGCAGCATTTACTCAGGGACTGAAGCTTTCTTT. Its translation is CASSIYSGTEAFF.

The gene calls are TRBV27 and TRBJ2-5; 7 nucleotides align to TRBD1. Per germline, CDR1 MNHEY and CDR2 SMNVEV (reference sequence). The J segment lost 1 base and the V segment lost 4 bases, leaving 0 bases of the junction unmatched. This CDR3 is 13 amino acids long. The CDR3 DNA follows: TGTGCCAGCAGTTGGGACAGCCAAGAGACCCAGTACTTC. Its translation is CASSWDSQETQYF.

CDR3 region: CSVERGGGEKLFF. The CDR3, as DNA: TGCAGCGTTGAGAGGGGGGGCGGTGAAAAACTGTTTTTT. The chain uses TRBV29-1 and TRBJ1-4; TRBD1 might be the D (6 bases). The length of the CDR3 is 13 residues. Germline values: CDR1 SQVTM, CDR2 ANQGSEA. The V end was cut by 3 bases, the J end by 7 bases, with 12 bases between.

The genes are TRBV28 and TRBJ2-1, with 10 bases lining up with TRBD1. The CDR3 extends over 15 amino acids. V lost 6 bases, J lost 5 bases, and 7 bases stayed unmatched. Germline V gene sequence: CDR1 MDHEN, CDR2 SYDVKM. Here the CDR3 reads CASRDSGTGDNEQFF. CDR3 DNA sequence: TGTGCCAGCAGGGACTCCGGGACAGGGGACAATGAGCAGTTCTTC.